This note documents a single T cell receptor beta chain sequence. Original handling: Counts of nucleated cells, estimated from reference gene primer amplification, were obtained. The assay was immunoSEQ multiplex PCR, and TCRdb's table has in-frame clones only and misses some. The V and J calls and clone size are taken from that table; D and trimming were inferred from the DNA. Of 65,000 to 95,000 clones listed, approximately 89% are singletons. These data are taken from a study of blood T cell repertoires in COVID-19. Germline V gives CDR1 KGHDR, CDR2 SFDVKD. The CDR3 covers 15 residues. The trim removed 3 bases at V and 0 bases at J, leaving 3 bases unmatched. Seattle enrolled patients during active infection and tracked them longitudinally.

The receptor's source is a man aged 45-65 years with COVID-19, enrolled during active disease. What was sequenced was peripheral blood. The chain links TRBV24-1 to TRBJ2-5, with TRBD1 matching over 7 bases. CDR3 sequence (DNA): TGTGCCACCAGTGATCCGACAGGGAACCAAGAGACCCAGTACTTC. Amino acid sequence: CATSDPTGNQETQYF.